This T cell receptor beta chain was captured in a study of T cells in Graves' hyperthyroidism and ophthalmopathy. Looking at the study overall: At the time of initial diagnosis and before any treatment, peripheral blood was collected.

Patients affected by ophthalmopathy presented a Clinical Activity Score of at least 3, a NOSPECS grade of at least 4, and disease duration below 3 months. The CDR3 is 14 residues long. Per germline, CDR1 SNHLY and CDR2 FYNNEI. V lost 6 bases and J lost 5, with 16 bases in between. TCR beta CDR3 region amplification was performed from RNA transcripts. Using the HTBI primer set, a first-round RT-PCR was run on the TCR CDR3. Via MiXCR, TCRdb re-called the multiplex PCR reads, giving one row per CDR3 protein. The sample carries about 600,000 distinct CDR3 sequences, around 14% recorded once. This clonotype occurred many times.

The sequenced material came from blood. The chain joins TRBV2 to TRBJ1-2, with D perhaps matching TRBD1 (5 bases). This sequence originates from a woman aged 18-29 years with Graves' ophthalmopathy. CDR3 bases: TGTGCCAGCAGGGATACAGGACAAACTTATGGCTACACCTTC. Translated, it gives CASRDTGQTYGYTF.